These 20 T cell receptor beta chains were sequenced from one sample in a study of T cell repertoires in cytomegalovirus infection. For these TCRs, the target antigens are not known. TCRdb analysed the reads with MiXCR anew, one entry per CDR3 protein. The sample holds some 310,000 distinct CDR3 sequences, 25% seen once. The sample here was cultured PBMCs, taken from culture after CMV antigen stimulation. Source of these receptors: a human donor in good health (CMV status not recorded). Some clones in this sample may be carry-over from other donors' samples.

This clonotype was counted only a few times. The chain uses TRBV6-1 and TRBJ2-1; 10 bases agree with TRBD1. The germline CDR1 and CDR2 sequences are MNHNS and SASEGT. There are 15 residues in the CDR3. After removal of 6 bases from V and 5 bases from J, the junction contained 7 bases not matched to a gene. The chain's CDR3 is CASRRTGGLHNEQFF. The DNA of the CDR3 is TGTGCCAGCAGAAGGACAGGGGGTTTGCACAATGAGCAGTTCTTC.

This chain connects TRBV11-2 to TRBJ2-1; D may be TRBD1 (5 bases). From germline, CDR1 is SGHAT and CDR2 FQNNGV. V lost 4 bases, J lost 7 bases, and 14 bases lay in between. The CDR3 is made up of 14 amino acids. This chain's CDR3 is CASSSSTVTNEQFF. DNA of the CDR3: TGTGCCAGCAGCTCATCGACAGTGACAAATGAGCAGTTCTTC.

The genes are TRBV10-3 and TRBJ2-3; 13 bases align to TRBD2. The CDR3 loop spans 15 amino acids. In germline, CDR1 is ENHRY, CDR2 SYGVKD. With V trimmed by 7 bases and J by 2 bases, 3 bases remained unmatched. CDR3 sequence: CAITGTSGNTDTQYF. In DNA, the CDR3 is TGTGCCATCACGGGGACTAGCGGGAACACAGATACGCAGTATTTT.

The rearrangement uses TRBV6-5 and TRBJ2-7; 8 nucleotides line up with TRBD2. There are 15 residues in the CDR3. Germline V gene data show CDR1 as MNHEY and CDR2 as SVGAGI. The V and J ends lost 0 bases and 7 bases, in that order; junction bases with no gene match: 8. The CDR3 is CASSYSDGRASEQYF. CDR3 sequence (DNA): TGTGCCAGCAGTTACTCAGACGGGAGGGCGAGTGAGCAGTACTTC.

This chain uses TRBV27 with TRBJ1-5; maybe TRBD1 (5 bases). This CDR3 contains 14 residues. The ends were cut back, 3 bases at V and 6 bases at J, with 12 bases in the middle. Germline CDR1 reads MNHEY; CDR2 reads SMNVEV (reference sequence). The CDR3 region is CASSFNIGGQPQHF. The CDR3 region has the DNA TGTGCCAGCAGTTTTAATATTGGGGGTCAGCCCCAGCATTTT.

There are many counts of this clonotype. The chain uses TRBV19 and TRBJ2-1, with 7 bases aligning to TRBD2. The CDR3 is made up of 15 amino acids. V shed 2 bases and J 8 bases; nucleotides not matched to a gene: 9. Germline V lookup: CDR1 LNHDA, CDR2 SQIVND (reference sequence). In DNA, the CDR3 is TGTGCCAGTAGTATACGAAGAGGGGCGGGAGATGAGCAGTTCTTC. The encoded protein is CASSIRRGAGDEQFF.

This chain uses TRBV6-2 or TRBV6-3 with TRBJ2-7, with TRBD2 matching 10 bases. Trimming cost V 2 bases and J 3 bases; bases outside gene matches: 4. Looked up from germline, CDR1 is MNHEY and CDR2 is SVGEGT. CDR3 length equals 15 residues. CDR3 sequence reads: CASSYLAGAYYEQYF. Written as DNA, the CDR3 is TGTGCCAGCAGTTACCTAGCGGGGGCCTACTACGAGCAGTACTTC.

The J gene is TRBJ2-2, the V gene TRBV6-5; D is possibly TRBD2 (6 bases). Trimming stripped 1 base from V and 2 bases from J, with 11 bases between. Germline V lookup: CDR1 MNHEY, CDR2 SVGAGI. This CDR3 has 16 amino acids. The CDR3 DNA follows: TGTGCCAGCAGTTACTTTCCGGGGGTAAACACCGGGGAGCTGTTTTTT. It is translated as CASSYFPGVNTGELFF.

This clonotype has only one observation. The J gene is TRBJ1-3, the V gene TRBV20-1; TRBD1 is a possible D gene (5 bases). The CDR3 totals 13 residues. Trimming stripped 6 bases from V and 4 bases from J, with 13 bases between. Germline CDR1 DFQATT, CDR2 SNEGSKA (reference sequence). The CDR3 coding sequence is TGCAGTGCCCCGGACACAAGGGGAAACACCATATATTTT. It translates to CSAPDTRGNTIYF.

The chain carries TRBV24-1 and TRBJ2-2; no firm D call. The V gene lost 4 bases and the J gene lost 7 bases, with 12 bases spanning the gap. The germline gives CDR1 KGHDR, CDR2 SFDVKD. The CDR3 has 14 residues. The CDR3 DNA is TGTGCCACCAGTGACCCACGGGCGGACGGGGAGCTGTTTTTT. It is translated as CATSDPRADGELFF.

This clonotype was observed a handful of times. This chain uses TRBV6-6 with TRBJ2-7, with TRBD1 matching over 9 bases. Germline loops: CDR1 MNHNY, CDR2 SVGAGI (reference sequence). V lost 5 bases to trimming and J lost 5 bases; unmatched junction nucleotides: 10. The CDR3 has 15 residues. The CDR3 DNA reads as TGTGCCAGCAGTGGAAACAGGGGGCTCTTGGACGAGCAGTACTTC. Residues: CASSGNRGLLDEQYF.

This clonotype was observed a handful of times. The chain couples TRBV5-3 to TRBJ1-3; D perhaps matches TRBD1 (5 bases). TRBV5-3 is an open reading frame whose function is uncertain. V was cut by 8 bases and J by 6 bases, with 6 bases left in between. The CDR3 sequence is 10 residues long. The CDR3, as DNA: TGTGCCAGCGGACAAAACACCATATATTTT. It translates to CASGQNTIYF.

This clonotype was seen a handful of times. The chain has TRBV9 and TRBJ2-1; perhaps TRBD2 as D (6 bases). The V gene's germline CDR1 is SGDLS and CDR2 YYNGEE. The V gene lost 4 bases and the J gene lost 0 bases, with 17 bases spanning the gap. This CDR3 has 17 amino acids. DNA of the CDR3: TGTGCCAGCAGCCCGGGCCCTAGCGCCCGCTCCTACAATGAGCAGTTCTTC. Translating it yields CASSPGPSARSYNEQFF. Full variable domain (remainder filled in from reference TRBV9 and TRBJ2-1): DSGVTQTPKHLITATGQRVTLRCSPRSGDLSVYWYQQSLDQGLQFLIQYYNGEERAKGNILERFSAQQFPDLHSELNLSSLELGDSALYFCASSPGPSARSYNEQFFGPGTRLTVL.

This clonotype has more than one count but fewer than ten. The V gene is TRBV2, the J gene TRBJ1-5; 8 bases agree with TRBD1. The CDR3 consists of 14 residues. The germline V gene encodes CDR1 SNHLY and CDR2 FYNNEI. J was trimmed by 5 bases and V by 3 bases; bases with no gene match: 3. In nucleotides, the CDR3 is TGTGCCAGCAGTGAGGACAGGGTTCATCAGCCCCAGCATTTT. Translated: CASSEDRVHQPQHF.

The rearrangement joins TRBV7-3 to TRBJ2-7; D might be TRBD1 (5 bases). This CDR3 has 14 amino acids. Trimming removed 5 bases at V and 1 base at J, with 12 bases between. Germline values: CDR1 SGHTA, CDR2 FQGTGA. The CDR3 DNA reads TGTGCCAGCAGCCAACACCAGGGATCCTACGAGCAGTACTTC. Its protein is CASSQHQGSYEQYF.

This clonotype was seen ten or more times. The chain carries TRBV7-2 and TRBJ2-1; D might be TRBD2 (6 bases). Trimming left V 5 bases short and J 4 bases short, with 15 bases between. Germline lookup yields CDR1 SGHTA and CDR2 FQGNSA. The CDR3 runs 15 residues. As DNA, the CDR3 is TGTGCCAGCAGCCAGTGGGGGAGGCCTTACAATGAGCAGTTCTTC. It translates to CASSQWGRPYNEQFF. The full variable domain, in which reference TRBV7-2 and TRBJ2-1 provide the parts outside the CDR3, is GAGVSQSPSNKVTEKGKDVELRCDPISGHTALYWYRQSLGQGLEFLIYFQGNSAPDKSGLPSDRFSAERTGGSVSTLTIQRTQQEDSAVYLCASSQWGRPYNEQFFGPGTRLTVL.

This clonotype turned up a few times. The rearrangement links TRBV12-3 or TRBV12-4 to TRBJ2-7; D may correspond to TRBD1 or TRBD2 (5 bases each). The CDR3 contains 12 residues. Trimming stripped 4 bases from V and 11 bases from J, with 15 bases between. In DNA, the CDR3 is TGTGCCAGCAGTTCGGGACCCTCCGGGGAGTACTTC. Residues: CASSSGPSGEYF.

The chain employs TRBV11-1 and TRBJ2-7, with unresolved D. CDR3 length equals 14 residues. CDR1 SGHAT and CDR2 FQDESV come from the germline V gene (reference sequence). Trimming removed 1 base at V and 3 bases at J, with 10 bases between. Here the CDR3 reads CASSLVPAIYEQYF. DNA of the CDR3: TGTGCCAGCAGCTTAGTTCCGGCGATCTACGAGCAGTACTTC.

This clonotype has just a few counts. The genes are TRBV24-1 and TRBJ1-1; no definite D call. V was trimmed by 7 bases and J by 5 bases, leaving 7 bases between them. The CDR3 runs to 11 residues. CDR1 and CDR2 from the germline V gene are KGHDR and SFDVKD. As DNA, the CDR3 is TGTGCCACCAGCCTAGGGACTGAAGCTTTCTTT. Encoded protein: CATSLGTEAFF.

This chain connects TRBV28 to TRBJ2-1; no definite D call. The CDR3 is made up of 13 amino acids. Trimming removed 8 bases from V and 0 bases from J, with 8 bases in between. The germline V gene has CDR1 MDHEN and CDR2 SYDVKM. The CDR3 protein is CASGKTSYNEQFF. CDR3 sequence (DNA): TGTGCCAGCGGAAAAACCTCCTACAATGAGCAGTTCTTC.